The 28 T cell receptor delta chains listed next were all sequenced from one sample in a study of human gamma delta and Vdelta1 T cells (dated 2018 in TCRdb). These receptors are not linked to any known antigen. Library preparation used PCR. Sequencing was carried out with an Illumina MiSeq. After TCRdb called clones again from the public reads with CATT, rows with identical DNA were merged. The table for this sample lists about 6,500 delta-chain clones; nearly 40% of them were counted only once. Approximately 6% of the sample belongs to the ten largest clones. The source material was Vdelta1 gamma-delta T cells from blood grown in culture (DOT cells). The sample's cell subset or site label, in plain terms: Delta One T cells, in vitro expanded/differentiated Vd1+ gamma-delta T cells. All receptors derive from a human donor in good health.

This chain links TRDV1 with TRDJ1, with D tentatively TRDD2 or TRDD3 (6 bases each). Germline V gene data show CDR1 as TSWWSYY and CDR2 as QGS. The CDR3 has 18 amino acids. Trimming took off 1 base at V and 4 bases at J, with 22 bases between the two ends. CDR3 region: CALGEPPTGGPPGDKLIF. The CDR3 DNA reads TGTGCTCTTGGGGAACCTCCTACGGGGGGACCCCCTGGCGATAAACTCATCTTT.

This clone is classed as medium-sized. The rearrangement uses TRDV1 and TRDJ1; D is undetermined. Trimming shortened V by 0 bases and J by 6 bases, and 29 bases separated the two germline ends. The V gene's germline CDR1 is TSWWSYY and CDR2 QGS. CDR3 length equals 20 residues. Here the CDR3 DNA reads TGTGCTCTTGGGGAACTGATTGTCAAAAGCTCCGCCAGGTACCCCCATAAACTCATCTTT. Translating it yields CALGELIVKSSARYPHKLIF.

In this sample, this clone is medium-sized. The chain links TRDV1 to TRDJ1, with D maybe TRDD3 (6 bases). The CDR3 covers 18 residues. Germline CDR1 reads TSWWSYY; CDR2 reads QGS. The V end lost 1 base, the J end lost 10 bases, and 28 bases lay between the germline ends. The CDR3 DNA reads TGTGCTCTTGGGGAACGGGGCCTTCGTTTGACGTACTGGGCCGGACTCATCTTT. Translated, it gives CALGERGLRLTYWAGLIF.

The J gene is TRDJ1, the V gene TRDV1, with 9 positions matching TRDD2. V was pared by 3 bases and J by 0 bases, with 26 bases of the junction left unmatched. Germline-derived CDR1 and CDR2 are TSWWSYY and QGS. CDR3 length equals 23 residues. The CDR3 loop reads CALGDSAFLRGAGMGPYTDKLIF. The CDR3 nucleotides are TGTGCTCTTGGGGACTCGGCCTTCCTACGGGGCGCAGGTATGGGTCCCTACACCGATAAACTCATCTTT.

This clone was detected only a few times. The rearrangement links TRDV1 to TRDJ3; 8 bases align to TRDD2. This CDR3 contains 23 residues. CDR1 and CDR2 (germline): TSWWSYY, QGS. The trim removed 3 bases at V and 0 bases at J, leaving 19 bases unmatched. This CDR3 is CALGEHPAFLSAWSSWDTRQMFF. In nucleotides, the CDR3 is TGTGCTCTTGGGGAGCACCCGGCCTTCCTAAGTGCGTGGAGCTCCTGGGACACCCGACAGATGTTTTTC.

The chain couples TRDV1 to TRDJ1; D not resolved. The CDR3 contains 15 residues. V gave up 5 bases and J gave up 0 bases, with 13 bases separating them. Germline values: CDR1 TSWWSYY, CDR2 QGS. CDR3 sequence: CALGNPRSHTDKLIF. CDR3 coding DNA: TGTGCTCTTGGGAACCCCCGATCCCACACCGATAAACTCATCTTT.

Concerning this clone itself: Since a far larger clone is one base different, this is likely a read error. V is TRDV1 and J is TRDJ1; D gene unclear. From germline, CDR1 is TSWWSYY and CDR2 QGS. The CDR3 runs to 22 residues. V lost 0 bases and J 0 bases, leaving 29 bases between the germline ends. CDR3 sequence (DNA): TGTGCTCTTGGGGAACTACTGCCTAACACAAGAGGAGTGAGACTCCACACCGATAAACTCATCTTT. Its protein product is CALGELLPNTRGVRLHTDKLIF.

The chain couples TRDV1 to TRDJ1, with 9 bases matching TRDD2. CDR1 and CDR2 from the germline V gene are TSWWSYY and QGS. V was clipped by 5 bases and J by 3 bases; unmatched bases: 16. The CDR3 consists of 18 residues. DNA for the CDR3: TGTGCTCTTGGGAGGCCGCCTTCCTACGCTGGGTACTCCGATAAACTCATCTTT. Translation: CALGRPPSYAGYSDKLIF.

V gene TRDV1 combines with J gene TRDJ1; 13 bases agree with TRDD3. Germline trimming cut 0 bases from V and 7 bases from J; bases unmatched to any gene: 35. The CDR3 totals 26 residues. CDR1 is TSWWSYY, CDR2 QGS, per germline. The CDR3 nucleotides read TGTGCTCTTGGGGAACTAGGGGTTATCCTAAAGACTGGGGGATACGCGTATCCCGGTTTCGGGCCTAAACTCATCTTT. Translation: CALGELGVILKTGGYAYPGFGPKLIF.

This chain links TRDV1 with TRDJ1, with 8 nucleotides matching TRDD3. This CDR3 has 15 amino acids. The germline gives CDR1 TSWWSYY, CDR2 QGS. Losses at the gene ends were 4 bases for V and 8 bases for J; bases not matched to a gene: 12. CDR3 sequence (DNA): TGTGCTCTTGGGGCCCCGAAAGGGATACGCGGAAAACTCATCTTT. Amino acids: CALGAPKGIRGKLIF.

This clone was observed a few times. The junction departs from the called germline gene at one end, perhaps through a read error. The V gene is TRDV1, the J gene TRDJ1; 11 nucleotides match TRDD3. There are 21 residues in the CDR3. Germline V lookup: CDR1 TSWWSYY, CDR2 QGS. CDR3 DNA: TGTGCTCTTGGGATGATGGTGACCCTTCCTTTGGGGGATACGGTTCCCGATAAACTCATCTTC. Its protein is CALGMMVTLPLGDTVPDKLIF.

The rearrangement links TRDV1 to TRDJ1; 8 bases map to TRDD3. CDR1 and CDR2 (germline): TSWWSYY, QGS. V lost 3 bases and J lost 2; bases outside the gene matches: 11. CDR3 length: 17 residues. CDR3 sequence: CALGELRWGIGTDKLIF. CDR3 DNA sequence: TGTGCTCTTGGGGAGCTACGGTGGGGGATTGGTACCGATAAACTCATCTTT.

The gene calls are TRDV1 and TRDJ1; TRDD3 agrees at 12 bases. The CDR3 is 19 residues long. Germline V gene data show CDR1 as TSWWSYY and CDR2 as QGS. J was trimmed by 0 bases and V by 4 bases; bases with no gene match: 12. The CDR3 nucleotides are TGTGCTCTTGGGGTTCCTACTGGGGGATACATATCGTACACCGATAAACTCATCTTT. This translates into CALGVPTGGYISYTDKLIF.

This chain joins TRDV1 and TRDJ1, with 9 bases that match TRDD3. This CDR3 has 14 amino acids. Germline CDR1 and CDR2: TSWWSYY and QGS. V was pared by 8 bases and J by 9 bases, with 13 bases of the junction left unmatched. CDR3: CALRGRGGGYELIF. CDR3 sequence (DNA): TGTGCTCTTAGGGGACGAGGTGGGGGATATGAACTCATCTTT.

The rearrangement uses TRDV1 and TRDJ1; D might be TRDD3 (6 bases). The CDR3 has 20 amino acids. Germline loops: CDR1 TSWWSYY, CDR2 QGS. V dropped 4 bases and J dropped 0 bases, with 27 bases sitting between them. The CDR3 protein is CALGGRGLVRDGGYTDKLIF. In DNA, the CDR3 is TGTGCTCTTGGGGGCCGGGGGCTAGTACGCGATGGGGGCTACACCGATAAACTCATCTTT.

This chain connects TRDV1 to TRDJ1; possible D gene TRDD1, 5 bases. Trimming removed 0 bases at V and 0 bases at J, with 26 bases between. The CDR3 has 21 amino acids. The V gene's germline CDR1 is TSWWSYY and CDR2 QGS. The CDR3 here is CALGELRRSQILSWYTDKLIF. CDR3 DNA: TGTGCTCTTGGGGAACTGAGGAGGTCGCAAATATTATCTTGGTACACCGATAAACTCATCTTT.

The gene calls are TRDV1 and TRDJ1; D might be TRDD3 (8 bases). The ends were cut back, 0 bases at V and 4 bases at J, with 30 bases in the middle. Germline V gene sequence: CDR1 TSWWSYY, CDR2 QGS. This CDR3 spans 21 amino acids. The CDR3 sequence: CALGELLPQEYWGVKGDKLIF. The DNA of the CDR3 is TGTGCTCTTGGGGAACTCCTTCCTCAAGAGTACTGGGGGGTGAAGGGCGATAAACTCATCTTT.

This clone was detected a few times. J is TRDJ1 and V is TRDV1; the D gene is possibly TRDD3 (5 bases). This CDR3 is 19 amino acids long. The germline V and J ends were trimmed by 0 bases and 0 bases, with 20 bases remaining between them. CDR1 TSWWSYY and CDR2 QGS come from the germline V gene. The CDR3 DNA follows: TGTGCTCTTGGGGAACTAAACTACGATCCGGGGGTTTACACCGATAAACTCATCTTT. Its translation is CALGELNYDPGVYTDKLIF.

The chain carries TRDV1 and TRDJ1, with 9 nucleotides matching TRDD3. This CDR3 comprises 24 residues. The V segment lost 1 base and the J segment 8 bases; nucleotides outside the gene matches: 35. Germline V gene data show CDR1 as TSWWSYY and CDR2 as QGS. This chain's CDR3 is CALGEPAKGGYLSAGGPENAKLIF. The CDR3 DNA follows: TGTGCTCTTGGGGAACCTGCAAAGGGGGGATACCTAAGCGCGGGTGGCCCCGAGAACGCAAAACTCATCTTT.

The V call is TRDV1, the J call TRDJ1, with TRDD3 identical over 10 bases. V shed 0 bases and J 0 bases; nucleotides not matched to a gene: 31. The germline gives CDR1 TSWWSYY, CDR2 QGS. The CDR3 has 26 residues. The CDR3 region is CALGELLILPPSGGYAGGDYTDKLIF. In nucleotides, the CDR3 is TGTGCTCTTGGGGAACTCCTTATACTCCCACCCTCAGGGGGATACGCTGGGGGGGATTACACCGATAAACTCATCTTT.

By sample share, this clone is medium-sized. The chain joins TRDV1 to TRDJ1, with 13 bases aligning to TRDD3. With 5 bases clipped from V and 0 bases from J, the junction kept 42 bases outside the gene matches. Germline CDR1 is TSWWSYY and CDR2 is QGS. This CDR3 comprises 29 residues. The DNA of the CDR3 is TGTGCTCTTGGGAGACATCTGGATTTCCGTCTTCGTAACATAGTACTGGGGGATACGCTTGGAAAGTACACCGATAAACTCATCTTT. This gives the protein CALGRHLDFRLRNIVLGDTLGKYTDKLIF.

The V and J genes are TRDV1 and TRDJ1; D remains ambiguous. V was pared by 1 base and J by 0 bases, with 33 bases between. The CDR3 consists of 23 residues. CDR1 is TSWWSYY, CDR2 QGS, per germline. CDR3 bases: TGTGCTCTTGGGGAACCCTCTGCCTTTGAGGCCGTTCCGCCGGGCCAGTACACCGATAAACTCATCTTT. Its translation: CALGEPSAFEAVPPGQYTDKLIF.

By frequency in the sample, this clone is medium-sized (0.01 to 0.1%). The genes are TRDV1 and TRDJ1; 10 bases map to TRDD3. The CDR3 is 17 amino acids. Germline V gene sequence: CDR1 TSWWSYY, CDR2 QGS. V shed 5 bases and J 0 bases; nucleotides not matched to a gene: 9. This chain's CDR3 is CALGKAGGYVYTDKLIF. In DNA form, the CDR3 reads TGTGCTCTTGGGAAGGCCGGGGGATACGTGTACACCGATAAACTCATCTTT.

This chain joins TRDV1 and TRDJ1, with 11 bases matching TRDD3. V shed 4 bases, J shed 3 bases, and the junction held 25 bases outside the gene matches. CDR1 is TSWWSYY and CDR2 is QGS in the germline V gene. This CDR3 has 22 residues. This CDR3 reads CALGGLFPTRGTGGYFADKLIF. CDR3 coding DNA: TGTGCTCTTGGGGGACTCTTCCCTACTCGGGGGACTGGGGGATATTTTGCCGATAAACTCATCTTT.

The table lists this clone with a few counts. This sequence joins TRDV1 and TRDJ1, with 10 bases matching TRDD3. The J segment lost 0 bases and the V segment lost 2 bases, leaving 9 bases of the junction unmatched. CDR1 is TSWWSYY and CDR2 is QGS in the germline V gene. CDR3 length equals 18 residues. The CDR3 spells CALGEYPTGGSYTDKLIF. DNA of the CDR3: TGTGCTCTTGGGGAATACCCTACTGGGGGATCGTACACCGATAAACTCATCTTT.

By sample share, this clone is medium-sized. The chain carries TRDV1 and TRDJ1; 13 positions match TRDD3. The V segment lost 3 bases and the J segment 1 base; nucleotides outside the gene matches: 23. The CDR3 loop spans 23 amino acids. Germline assignment: CDR1 TSWWSYY and CDR2 QGS. The CDR3 DNA reads as TGTGCTCTTGGGGAGCCCTTGTCTTCCTTACCTTACTGGGGGATACGGGGCACCGATAAACTCATCTTT. Translating it yields CALGEPLSSLPYWGIRGTDKLIF.

Remarks on this clone: A much larger clone differs from this one at a single base, so this may be a read error. Other DNA sequences within the sample encode an identical CDR3. This rearrangement joins TRDV1 to TRDJ1, with TRDD3 as a possible D gene (6 bases). V lost 4 bases to trimming and J lost 0 bases, with 30 bases between them. The CDR3 has 21 residues. CDR1 and CDR2 (germline): TSWWSYY, QGS. CDR3 nucleotides: TGTGCTCTTGGGGTCCCGCTACGTGGGGGGCACGAGGGCTTGTACACCGATAAACTCATCTTT. Protein product: CALGVPLRGGHEGLYTDKLIF.

The rearrangement uses TRDV1 and TRDJ1; 7 bases match TRDD3. The J segment lost 1 base and the V segment lost 0 bases, leaving 23 bases of the junction unmatched. The length of the CDR3 is 22 residues. Looked up from germline, CDR1 is TSWWSYY and CDR2 is QGS. CDR3 DNA sequence: TGTGCTCTTGGGGAACTAGAGCCCAATTTGGGGGGATTTATGATCGGCACCGATAAACTCATCTTT. The encoded protein is CALGELEPNLGGFMIGTDKLIF.